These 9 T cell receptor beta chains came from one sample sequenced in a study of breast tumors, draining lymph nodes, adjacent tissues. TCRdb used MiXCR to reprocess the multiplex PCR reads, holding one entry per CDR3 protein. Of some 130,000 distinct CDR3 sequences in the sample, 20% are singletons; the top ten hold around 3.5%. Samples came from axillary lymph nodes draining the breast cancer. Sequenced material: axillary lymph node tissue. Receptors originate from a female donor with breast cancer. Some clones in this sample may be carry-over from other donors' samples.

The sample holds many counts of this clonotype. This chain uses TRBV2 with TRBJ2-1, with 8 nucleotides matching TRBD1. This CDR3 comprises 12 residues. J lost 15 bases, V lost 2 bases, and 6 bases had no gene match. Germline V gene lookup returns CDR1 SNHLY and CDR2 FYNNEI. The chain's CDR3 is CASSETRDRLFF. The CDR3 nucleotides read TGTGCCAGCAGTGAAACACGGGACAGGTTGTTCTTC.

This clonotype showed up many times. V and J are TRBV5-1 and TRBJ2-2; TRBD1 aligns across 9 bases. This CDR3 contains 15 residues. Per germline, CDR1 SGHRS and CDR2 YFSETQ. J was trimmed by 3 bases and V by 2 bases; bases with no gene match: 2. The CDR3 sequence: CASSFGTGYTGELFF. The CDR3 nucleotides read TGCGCCAGCAGCTTCGGGACAGGGTACACCGGGGAGCTGTTTTTT.

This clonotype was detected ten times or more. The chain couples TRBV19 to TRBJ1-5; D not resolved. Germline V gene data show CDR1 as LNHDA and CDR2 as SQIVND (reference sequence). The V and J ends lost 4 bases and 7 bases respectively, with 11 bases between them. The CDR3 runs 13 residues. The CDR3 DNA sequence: TGTGCCAGTAGTACTCAGTTGATACAGCCCCAGCATTTT. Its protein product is CASSTQLIQPQHF.

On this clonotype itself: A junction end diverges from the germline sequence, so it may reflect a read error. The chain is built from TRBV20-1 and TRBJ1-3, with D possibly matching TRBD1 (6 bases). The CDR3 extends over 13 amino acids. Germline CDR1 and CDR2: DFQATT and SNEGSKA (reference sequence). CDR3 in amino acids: CSARDIEGHSIYF. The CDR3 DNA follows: TGCAGTGCCAGAGATATAGAGGGACACTCCATATATTTT.

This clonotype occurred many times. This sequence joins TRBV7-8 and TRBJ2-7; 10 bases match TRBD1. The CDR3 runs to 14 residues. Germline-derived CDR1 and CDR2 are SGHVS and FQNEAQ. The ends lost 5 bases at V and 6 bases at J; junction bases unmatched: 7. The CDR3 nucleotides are TGTGCCAGCAGCAGCCGGGACAGGGGTCCCGAGCAGTACTTC. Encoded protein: CASSSRDRGPEQYF.

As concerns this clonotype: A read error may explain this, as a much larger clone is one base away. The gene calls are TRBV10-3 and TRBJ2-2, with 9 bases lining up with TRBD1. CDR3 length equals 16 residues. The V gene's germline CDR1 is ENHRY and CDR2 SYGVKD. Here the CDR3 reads CAIRPGQGANTGGLFF. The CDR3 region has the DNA TGTGCCATCAGACCGGGACAGGGCGCGAACACCGGGGGGCTGTTTTTT.

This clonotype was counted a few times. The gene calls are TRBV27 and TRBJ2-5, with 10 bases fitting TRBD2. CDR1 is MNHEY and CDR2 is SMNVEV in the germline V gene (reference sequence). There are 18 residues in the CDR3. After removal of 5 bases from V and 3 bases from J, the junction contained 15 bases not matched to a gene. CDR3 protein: CASSPVDSGGTFKETQYF. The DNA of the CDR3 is TGTGCCAGCAGTCCAGTGGATAGCGGGGGGACCTTCAAAGAGACCCAGTACTTC.

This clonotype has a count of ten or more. CDR3 residues: CASSLGGAEKYEQYF. DNA for the CDR3: TGTGCCAGCAGCTTGGGCGGAGCGGAGAAATACGAGCAGTACTTC. J is TRBJ2-7 and V is TRBV5-4; tentative D call: TRBD2 (5 bases). The CDR3 has 15 residues. V was clipped by 0 bases and J by 4 bases, with 14 bases between them. CDR1 and CDR2 (germline): SGHNT, YYREEE (reference sequence).

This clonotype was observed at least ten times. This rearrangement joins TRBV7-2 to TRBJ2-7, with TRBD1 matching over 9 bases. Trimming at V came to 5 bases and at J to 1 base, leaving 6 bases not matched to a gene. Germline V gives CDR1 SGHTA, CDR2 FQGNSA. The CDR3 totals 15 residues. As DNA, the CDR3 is TGTGCCAGCAGCAGACAGGGGGAAGGGTCCTACGAGCAGTACTTC. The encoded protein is CASSRQGEGSYEQYF.